This T cell receptor (beta chain) was recorded in a study of blood T cell repertoires in COVID-19. Study-wide background: The study drew acute and convalescent COVID-19 samples from the United States, Italy and Spain.

Sequencing was performed with immunoSEQ multiplex PCR; in TCRdb, only in-frame clones are kept and a portion is missing. The table has about 270,000 clones, 86% seen once. CDR3 length: 14 amino acids. In germline, CDR1 is SGHTA, CDR2 FQGNSA. V lost 2 bases and J lost 7, with 14 bases in between. Sequenced: peripheral blood. The source is a woman of 80 years or more with COVID-19, enrolled during active disease. The V and J genes are TRBV7-2 and TRBJ1-2, with a tentative D call TRBD1 (5 bases). The CDR3 reads CASSLWRTGGGYTF. The DNA of the CDR3 is TGTGCCAGCAGCTTATGGAGAACAGGCGGTGGCTACACCTTC.